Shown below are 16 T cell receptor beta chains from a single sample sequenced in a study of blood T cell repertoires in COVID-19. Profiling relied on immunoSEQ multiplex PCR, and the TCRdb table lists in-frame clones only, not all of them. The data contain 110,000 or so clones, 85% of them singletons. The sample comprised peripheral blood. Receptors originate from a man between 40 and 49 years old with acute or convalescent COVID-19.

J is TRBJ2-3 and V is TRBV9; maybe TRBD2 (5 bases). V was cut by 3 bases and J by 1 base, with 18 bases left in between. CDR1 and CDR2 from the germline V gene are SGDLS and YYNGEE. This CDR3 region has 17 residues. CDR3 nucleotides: TGTGCCAGCAGCGCTTACCCTAGAGCGGAAGGCACAGATACGCAGTATTTT. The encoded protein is CASSAYPRAEGTDTQYF. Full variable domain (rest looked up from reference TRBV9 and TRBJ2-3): DSGVTQTPKHLITATGQRVTLRCSPRSGDLSVYWYQQSLDQGLQFLIQYYNGEERAKGNILERFSAQQFPDLHSELNLSSLELGDSALYFCASSAYPRAEGTDTQYFGPGTRLTVL.

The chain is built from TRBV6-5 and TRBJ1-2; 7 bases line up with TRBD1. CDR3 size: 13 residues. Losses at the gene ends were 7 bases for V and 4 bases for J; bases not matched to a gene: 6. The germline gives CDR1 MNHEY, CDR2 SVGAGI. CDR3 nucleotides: TGTGCCAGCACTTCGGGACAGCCCTATGGCTACACCTTC. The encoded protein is CASTSGQPYGYTF.

The CDR3 DNA reads as TGTGCCAGCAGCGTCAGACCCGCGGGGGAGCAGTTCTTC. It encodes CASSVRPAGEQFF. The rearrangement uses TRBV9 and TRBJ2-1, with D tentatively TRBD2 (6 bases). In germline, CDR1 is SGDLS, CDR2 YYNGEE. V lost 2 bases and J 10 bases, leaving 13 bases between the germline ends. CDR3 length: 13 amino acids. Full variable domain (missing parts from reference TRBV9 and TRBJ2-1): DSGVTQTPKHLITATGQRVTLRCSPRSGDLSVYWYQQSLDQGLQFLIQYYNGEERAKGNILERFSAQQFPDLHSELNLSSLELGDSALYFCASSVRPAGEQFFGPGTRLTVL.

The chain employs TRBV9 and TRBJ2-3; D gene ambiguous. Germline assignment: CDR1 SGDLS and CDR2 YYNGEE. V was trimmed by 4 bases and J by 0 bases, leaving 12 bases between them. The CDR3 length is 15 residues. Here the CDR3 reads CASSSPRRSTDTQYF. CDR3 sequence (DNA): TGTGCCAGCAGCTCCCCTCGGCGGAGCACAGATACGCAGTATTTT.

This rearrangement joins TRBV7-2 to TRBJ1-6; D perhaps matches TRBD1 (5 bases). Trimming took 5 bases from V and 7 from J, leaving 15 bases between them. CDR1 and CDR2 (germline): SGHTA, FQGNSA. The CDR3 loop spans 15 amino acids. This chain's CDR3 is CASSPAATANSPLHF. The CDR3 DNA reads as TGTGCCAGCAGCCCAGCAGCGACAGCCAATTCACCCCTCCACTTT.

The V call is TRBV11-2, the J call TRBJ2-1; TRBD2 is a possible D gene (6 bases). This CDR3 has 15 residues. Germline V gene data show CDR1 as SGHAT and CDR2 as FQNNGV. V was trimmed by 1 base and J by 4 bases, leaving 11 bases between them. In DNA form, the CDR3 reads TGTGCCAGCAGCTTAGTGCGGGGCCCATACAATGAGCAGTTCTTC. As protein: CASSLVRGPYNEQFF.

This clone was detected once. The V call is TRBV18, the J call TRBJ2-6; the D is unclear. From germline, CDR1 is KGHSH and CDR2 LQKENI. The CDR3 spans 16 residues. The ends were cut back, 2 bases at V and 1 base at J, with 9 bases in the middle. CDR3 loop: CASSPSLVSGANVLTF. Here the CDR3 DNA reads TGTGCCAGCTCACCATCTCTCGTTTCTGGGGCCAACGTCCTGACTTTC.

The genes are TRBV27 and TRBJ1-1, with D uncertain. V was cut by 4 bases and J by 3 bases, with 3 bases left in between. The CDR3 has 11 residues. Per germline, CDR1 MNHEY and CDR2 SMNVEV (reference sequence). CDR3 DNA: TGTGCCAGCAGTTCCTACACTGAAGCTTTCTTT. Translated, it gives CASSSYTEAFF.

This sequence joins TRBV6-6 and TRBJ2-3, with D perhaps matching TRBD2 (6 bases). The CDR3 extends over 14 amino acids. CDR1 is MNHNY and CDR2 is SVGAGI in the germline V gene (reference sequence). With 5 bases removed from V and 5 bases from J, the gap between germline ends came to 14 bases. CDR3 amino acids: CASSQGLAIDTQYF. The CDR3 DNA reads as TGTGCCAGCAGTCAGGGACTTGCGATAGATACGCAGTATTTT.

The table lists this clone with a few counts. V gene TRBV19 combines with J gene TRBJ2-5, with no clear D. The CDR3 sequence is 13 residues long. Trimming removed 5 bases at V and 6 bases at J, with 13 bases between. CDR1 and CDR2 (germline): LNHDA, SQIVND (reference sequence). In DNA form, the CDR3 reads TGTGCCAGTAGTTCTACGTCGTCGCAGACCCAGTACTTC. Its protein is CASSSTSSQTQYF.

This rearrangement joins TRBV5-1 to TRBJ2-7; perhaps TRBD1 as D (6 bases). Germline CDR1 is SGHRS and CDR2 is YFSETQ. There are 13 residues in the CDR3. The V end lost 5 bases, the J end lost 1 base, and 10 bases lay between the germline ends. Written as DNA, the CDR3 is TGCGCCAGCAGTCCCGGACAGTCCTACGAGCAGTACTTC. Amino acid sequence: CASSPGQSYEQYF.

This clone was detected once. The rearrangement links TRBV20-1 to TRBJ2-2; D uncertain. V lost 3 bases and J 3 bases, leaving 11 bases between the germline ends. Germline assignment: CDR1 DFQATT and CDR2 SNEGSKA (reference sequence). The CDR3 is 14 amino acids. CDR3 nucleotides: TGCAGTGCTAGTCGGCAGGAATACACCGGGGAGCTGTTTTTT. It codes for CSASRQEYTGELFF.

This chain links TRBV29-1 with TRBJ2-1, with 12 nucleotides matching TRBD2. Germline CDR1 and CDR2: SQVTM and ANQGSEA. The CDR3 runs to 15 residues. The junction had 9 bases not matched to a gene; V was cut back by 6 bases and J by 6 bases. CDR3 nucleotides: TGCAGCGTCCAGCTAGCGGGGGGGAGTTTCAATGAGCAGTTCTTC. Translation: CSVQLAGGSFNEQFF.

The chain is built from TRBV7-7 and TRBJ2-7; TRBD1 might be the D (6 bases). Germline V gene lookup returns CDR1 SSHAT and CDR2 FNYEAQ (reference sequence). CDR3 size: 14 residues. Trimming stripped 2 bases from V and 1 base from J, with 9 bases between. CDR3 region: CASSLTGKSYEQYF. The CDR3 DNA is TGTGCCAGCAGCTTAACAGGGAAATCCTACGAGCAGTACTTC.

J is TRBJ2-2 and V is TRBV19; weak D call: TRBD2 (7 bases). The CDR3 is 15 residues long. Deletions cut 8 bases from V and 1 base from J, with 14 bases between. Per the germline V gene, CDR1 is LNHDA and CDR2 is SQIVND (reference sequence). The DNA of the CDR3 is TGTGCCAGTCAGGGGAGGGGGTTGAACACCGGGGAGCTGTTTTTT. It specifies CASQGRGLNTGELFF.

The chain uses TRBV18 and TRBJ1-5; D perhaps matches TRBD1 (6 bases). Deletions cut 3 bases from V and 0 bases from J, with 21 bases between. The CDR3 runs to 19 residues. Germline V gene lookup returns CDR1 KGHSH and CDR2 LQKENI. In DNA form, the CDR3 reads TGTGCCAGCTCACCCGGGGCACCAGAACAGGGATATAGCAATCAGCCCCAGCATTTT. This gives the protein CASSPGAPEQGYSNQPQHF.